This T cell receptor beta chain was recorded in a study of immune characterization of retroperitoneal liposarcoma. With V trimmed by 5 bases and J by 4 bases, 7 bases remained unmatched. CDR1 and CDR2 (germline): SGHNT, YENEEA. The CDR3 totals 15 residues. TCRdb fed the PCR reads into MiXCR, producing one record per CDR3 protein. The sample shows 8,500 or so distinct CDR3 sequences, about 41% of them seen only once. The rearrangement links TRBV11-3 to TRBJ2-7, with 11 bases fitting TRBD1. Sequencing input: tumor tissue. The TCR comes from a male donor with retroperitoneal liposarcoma. CDR3 sequence: CASSVSGTGGYEQYF. The DNA of the CDR3 is TGTGCCAGCAGCGTATCCGGGACAGGGGGATACGAGCAGTACTTC.